This T cell receptor (beta chain) was retrieved from a study of Siglec-9 on CD8 T cells in melanoma. Whole-study findings and limits: An effector memory CD8+ subset marked by Siglec-9 reportedly appeared to gather in melanoma.

Notes on this clone: Its antigen is currently unknown.

Using immunoSEQ multiplex PCR, the repertoire was profiled, and TCRdb retains in-frame clones only, with some absent. This sample has approximately 39,000 clones, with roughly 80% found just once. This CDR3 is 15 amino acids long. CDR1 SEHNR and CDR2 FQNEAQ come from the germline V gene (reference sequence). The V segment lost 4 bases and the J segment 1 base; nucleotides outside the gene matches: 3. Sequences were obtained from Siglec-9- CD8+ T cells sorted from blood. The TCR comes from a human donor in good health. This chain uses TRBV7-9 with TRBJ2-2, with 7 bases fitting TRBD1. The CDR3 spells CASSSDRENTGELFF. CDR3 DNA sequence: TGTGCCAGCAGCTCCGACAGGGAGAACACCGGGGAGCTGTTTTTT.